This note documents a single TCR beta chain sequence. The data are from a study of blood T cell repertoires in COVID-19. Study-wide context: COVID-19 samples from acute and convalescent phases originated in the United States, Italy and Spain.

V lost 4 bases and J 0 bases, leaving 9 bases between the germline ends. The CDR3 runs 14 residues. Germline V gene data show CDR1 as MDHEN and CDR2 as SYDVKM. Original analysis: By means of reference gene primer amplification, nucleated cell counts were estimated. The data were produced by immunoSEQ multiplex PCR, yet TCRdb's version contains in-frame clones alone and is incomplete. V and J calls and clone size come straight from that table; D and trimming were deduced from the DNA. The data contain a few hundred thousand clones, about 80% of them singletons. Living in under 30 US areas, the participants were between roughly 18 and 95 years of age. Participants had their cohort set by participant-reported clinical history.

The origin of this receptor is a young man with acute COVID-19. This rearrangement joins TRBV28 to TRBJ2-5; possible D gene TRBD1, 6 bases. Specimen: PBMCs or T cells enriched from blood (not recorded which). The DNA for the CDR3 is TGTGCCAGCAGTTCCTACAGGGACCAAGAGACCCAGTACTTC. As protein: CASSSYRDQETQYF.